There are a few counts of the clone carrying this T cell receptor (beta chain). Its antigen remains unknown. Sequence at one end of the junction differs from germline and may be a read error. This entry comes from a study of T cells in Graves' hyperthyroidism and ophthalmopathy. General study points: In blood, most of the thyroid clonotypes expanded above 0.001 were also present.

An absence of ophthalmopathy progression within 18 months meant stable Graves' hyperthyroidism. Hyperthyroidism in the patients, aged 18 to 65, was newly diagnosed and under 2 months in duration. Clinical symptoms, serum thyroxine and TRAb, thyroid ultrasound and orbital computed tomography were used for the diagnoses. Using RNA transcripts as the source, TCR beta CDR3 regions were amplified. TCR CDR3 underwent first-round RT-PCR with the HTBI primer set. TCRdb passed the multiplex PCR reads through MiXCR, listing each CDR3 protein once. The sample records under 700,000 distinct CDR3 sequences, about half being singletons. This CDR3 has 14 residues. Germline V gene data show CDR1 as SGHAT and CDR2 as FQDESV (reference sequence).

The sequence was obtained from a young woman with Graves' hyperthyroidism. Material for sequencing was peripheral blood or thyroid tissue (not recorded which). This chain joins TRBV11-1 and TRBJ1-1; no firm D call. The CDR3 is CASSQLGRANEAFF. CDR3 nucleotide sequence: TGCGCCAGCAGCCAGCTAGGGAGGGCGAATGAAGCTTTCTTT.